Listed below are T cell receptor beta chains from one sample, sequenced in a study of cytomegalovirus exposure and HLA in healthy donors. The method was immunoSEQ multiplex PCR; TCRdb's version includes in-frame clones alone and lacks a portion of them. The table includes approximately 160,000 clones, roughly three quarters detected once. Source material: PBMCs. The receptors here all came from a male donor in good health and CMV-seropositive. CDR3s leave out the opening cysteine and the closing phenylalanine or tryptophan.

v_call,cdr3_aa
TRBV6-5,ASSYFRQRDTGELF
TRBV15,ATSFQAMNTIY
TRBV6-5,ASTNVVGWGYT
TRBV4-1,ASSLVKRVGGIPGELF
TRBV4-1,ASSRARDRGMAFESPLH
TRBV7-2,ASGPGGVKSDTQY
TRBV30,AWSVDRNTEAF
TRBV9,ASSASITDTQY
TRBV11-1,ASSPTRVGEQY
TRBV27,ASSLQGAPWTEAF
TRBV7-8,ASLGLGGRTEAF
TRBV5-4,ASSTRQGDETQY
TRBV18,ASSIGTSGGTDTQY
TRBV6-5,ASSRLGGGNQPQH
TRBV5-5,ASSLVSPDEQY
TRBV4-3,ASGVAGPSYNEQF
TRBV6-6,ASNSPGGLNTEAF
TRBV5-6,ASSFLYTGELF
TRBV11-1,ASSLRGGGNNEQF
TRBV29-1,SGVTGGRNTEAF
TRBV2,ASSEDSYSNQPQH
TRBV2,ARGHDQETQY
TRBV30,AWSVSGGTEAF
TRBV6-5,ASSYTGRFSGNTIY
TRBV4-1,ASRPTTGVNSPLH
TRBV18,ASSPRNLAGAPDTQY
TRBV5-6,ASSPQAGYYGYT
TRBV7-8,ASSLAGVNRADYGYT
TRBV29-1,SVDLGGSYEQY
TRBV30,AWSGGSPGYT
TRBV9,ASSKGQAPNEQF
TRBV18,ASSGLAGDTSVEQF
TRBV30,AWSPGSGRNEKLF
TRBV11-2,ASSPYQAGVNEQF
TRBV9,ASSGYRGTYGYT
TRBV7-6,ASSSGPGTGDEQF
TRBV15,ATSRDFPGETQY
TRBV7-9,ASSLGQGFFLNTEAF
TRBV7-9,ASSLEGTSRGSLH
TRBV27,ASRPGTANYGYT
TRBV4-3,ASSHRRAGGRPEQF
TRBV5-4,ASSYSPGQGAHGYT
TRBV9,ASSNRRTGRGSYT
TRBV7-3,ASSNGSVNGDTQY
TRBV6-1,ASSEALRGRGYT
TRBV5-5,ASSRDTNSNQPQH
TRBV7-3,ASRSTGLNTEAF
TRBV5-1,ASRPGPREVTDTQY
TRBV10-1,ASSETRGSTEAF
TRBV9,ASSVGSSGGRGGELF
TRBV7-9,ASSLALAGSGNTIY
TRBV4-1,ASSQATGDNQPQH
TRBV9,ASSSQSTGGGSEAF
TRBV7-8,ASSLRGGTYNEQF
TRBV9,ASSVAMNTEAF
TRBV7-6,ASSLDSRMGDTQY
TRBV9,ASSAGTPKETQY